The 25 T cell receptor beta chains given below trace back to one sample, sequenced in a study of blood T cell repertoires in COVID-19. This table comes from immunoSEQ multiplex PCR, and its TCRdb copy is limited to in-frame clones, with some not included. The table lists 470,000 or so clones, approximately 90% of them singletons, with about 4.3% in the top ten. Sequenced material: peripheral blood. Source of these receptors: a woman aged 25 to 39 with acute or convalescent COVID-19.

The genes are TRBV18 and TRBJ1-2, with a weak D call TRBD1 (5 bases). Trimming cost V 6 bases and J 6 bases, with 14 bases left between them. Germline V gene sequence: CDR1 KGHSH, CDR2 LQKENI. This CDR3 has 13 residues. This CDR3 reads CASSKRQPHGYTF. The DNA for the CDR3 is TGTGCCAGCTCGAAAAGACAGCCCCATGGCTACACCTTC.

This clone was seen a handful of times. CDR3 bases: TGTGCCAGTAGTACGACAGTTACTGGAAACACCATATATTTT. Its protein product is CASSTTVTGNTIYF. The J gene is TRBJ1-3, the V gene TRBV19, with a weak D call TRBD1 (5 bases). V was trimmed by 4 bases and J by 2 bases, leaving 9 bases between them. This CDR3 comprises 14 residues. CDR1 is LNHDA, CDR2 SQIVND, per germline (reference sequence).

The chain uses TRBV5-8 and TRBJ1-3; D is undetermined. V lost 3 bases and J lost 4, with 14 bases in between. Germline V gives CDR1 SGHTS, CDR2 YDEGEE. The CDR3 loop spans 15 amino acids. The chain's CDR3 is CASSSSPPYGNTIYF. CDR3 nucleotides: TGTGCCAGCAGCTCTTCCCCCCCCTACGGAAACACCATATATTTT.

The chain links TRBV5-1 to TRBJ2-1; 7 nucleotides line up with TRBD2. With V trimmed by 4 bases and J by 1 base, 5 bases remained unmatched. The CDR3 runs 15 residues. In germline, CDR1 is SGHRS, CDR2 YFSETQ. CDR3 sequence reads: CASSGQGLSYNEQFF. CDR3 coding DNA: TGCGCCAGCAGCGGCCAGGGACTATCCTACAATGAGCAGTTCTTC.

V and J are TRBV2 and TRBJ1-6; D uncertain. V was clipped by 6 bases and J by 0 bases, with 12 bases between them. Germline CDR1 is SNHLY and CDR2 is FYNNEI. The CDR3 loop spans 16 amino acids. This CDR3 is CASRVDRSSYNSPLHF. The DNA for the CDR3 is TGTGCCAGCAGAGTAGACCGGAGCTCCTATAATTCACCCCTCCACTTT.

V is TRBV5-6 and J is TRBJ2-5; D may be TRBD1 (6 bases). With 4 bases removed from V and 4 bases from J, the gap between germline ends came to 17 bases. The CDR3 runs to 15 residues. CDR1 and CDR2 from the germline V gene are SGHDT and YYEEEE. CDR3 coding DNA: TGTGCCAGCAGCGGGACAATTTTGAGAACAGAGACCCAGTACTTC. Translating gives CASSGTILRTETQYF.

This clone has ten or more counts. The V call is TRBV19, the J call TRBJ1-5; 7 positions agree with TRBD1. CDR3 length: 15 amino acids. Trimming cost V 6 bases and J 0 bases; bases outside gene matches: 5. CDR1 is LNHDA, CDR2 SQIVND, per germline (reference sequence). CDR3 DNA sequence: TGTGCCAGTAGCGACCGGGACAGTAGCAATCAGCCCCAGCATTTT. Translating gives CASSDRDSSNQPQHF. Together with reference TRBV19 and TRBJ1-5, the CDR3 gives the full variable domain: DGGITQSPKYLFRKEGQNVTLSCEQNLNHDAMYWYRQDPGQGLRLIYYSQIVNDFQKGDIAEGYSVSREKKESFPLTVTSAQKNPTAFYLCASSDRDSSNQPQHFGDGTRLSIL.

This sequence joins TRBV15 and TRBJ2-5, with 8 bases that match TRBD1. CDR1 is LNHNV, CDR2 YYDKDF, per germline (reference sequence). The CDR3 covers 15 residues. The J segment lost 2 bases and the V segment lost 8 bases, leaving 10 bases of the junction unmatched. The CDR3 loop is CATAKDREIQETQYF. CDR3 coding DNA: TGTGCCACCGCCAAGGACAGGGAGATACAAGAGACCCAGTACTTC.

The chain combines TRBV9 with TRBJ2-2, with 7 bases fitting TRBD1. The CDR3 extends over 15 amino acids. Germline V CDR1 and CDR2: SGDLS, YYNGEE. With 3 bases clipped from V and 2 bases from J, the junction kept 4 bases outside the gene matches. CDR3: CASSEWDRNTGELFF. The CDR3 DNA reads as TGTGCCAGCAGCGAATGGGACAGAAACACCGGGGAGCTGTTTTTT.

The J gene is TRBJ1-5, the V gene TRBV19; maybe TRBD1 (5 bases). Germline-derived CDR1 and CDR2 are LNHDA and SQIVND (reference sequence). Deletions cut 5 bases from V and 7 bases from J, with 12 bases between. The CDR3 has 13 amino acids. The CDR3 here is CASSYQGQQPQHF. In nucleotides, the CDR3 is TGTGCCAGTAGTTATCAGGGCCAACAGCCCCAGCATTTT. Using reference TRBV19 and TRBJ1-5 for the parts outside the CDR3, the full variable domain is DGGITQSPKYLFRKEGQNVTLSCEQNLNHDAMYWYRQDPGQGLRLIYYSQIVNDFQKGDIAEGYSVSREKKESFPLTVTSAQKNPTAFYLCASSYQGQQPQHFGDGTRLSIL.

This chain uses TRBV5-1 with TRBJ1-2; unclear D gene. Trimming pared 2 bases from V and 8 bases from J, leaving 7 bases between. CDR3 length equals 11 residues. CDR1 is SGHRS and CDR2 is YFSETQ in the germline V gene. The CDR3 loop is CASSLDSGYTF. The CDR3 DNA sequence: TGCGCCAGCAGCTTAGACTCGGGCTACACCTTC.

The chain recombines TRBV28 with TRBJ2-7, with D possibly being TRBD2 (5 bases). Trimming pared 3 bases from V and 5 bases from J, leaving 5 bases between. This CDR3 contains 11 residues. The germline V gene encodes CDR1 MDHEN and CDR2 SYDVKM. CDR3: CASSFGDEQYF. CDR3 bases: TGTGCCAGCAGTTTCGGGGACGAGCAGTACTTC.

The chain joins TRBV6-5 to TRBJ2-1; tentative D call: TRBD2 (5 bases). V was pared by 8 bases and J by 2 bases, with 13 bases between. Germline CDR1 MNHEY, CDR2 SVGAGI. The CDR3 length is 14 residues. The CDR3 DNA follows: TGTGCCAGCGGGGTTAACGGGGCCTACAATGAGCAGTTCTTC. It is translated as CASGVNGAYNEQFF.

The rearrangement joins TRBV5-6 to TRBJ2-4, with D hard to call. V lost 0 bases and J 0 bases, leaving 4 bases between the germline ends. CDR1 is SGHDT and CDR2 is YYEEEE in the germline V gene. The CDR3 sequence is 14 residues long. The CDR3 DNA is TGTGCCAGCAGCTTGGCAGGAGCCAAAAACATTCAGTACTTC. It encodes CASSLAGAKNIQYF.

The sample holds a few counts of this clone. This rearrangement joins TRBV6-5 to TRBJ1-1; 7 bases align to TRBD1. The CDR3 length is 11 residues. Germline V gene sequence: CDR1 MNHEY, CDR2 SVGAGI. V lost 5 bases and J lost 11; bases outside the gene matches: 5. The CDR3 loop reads CASSTTGAAFF. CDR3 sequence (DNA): TGTGCCAGCAGTACAACAGGGGCCGCTTTCTTT.

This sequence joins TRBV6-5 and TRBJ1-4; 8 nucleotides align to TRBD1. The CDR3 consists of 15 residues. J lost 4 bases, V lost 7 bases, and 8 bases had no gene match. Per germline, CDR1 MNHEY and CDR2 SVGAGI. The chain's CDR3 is CASTPGQGVNEKLFF. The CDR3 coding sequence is TGTGCCAGCACCCCCGGACAGGGAGTTAATGAAAAACTGTTTTTT.

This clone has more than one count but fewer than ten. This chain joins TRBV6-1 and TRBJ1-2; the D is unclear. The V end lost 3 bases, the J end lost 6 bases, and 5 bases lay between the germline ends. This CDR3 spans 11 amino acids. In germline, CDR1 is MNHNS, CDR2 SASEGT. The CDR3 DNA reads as TGTGCCAGCAGTGACCATGATGGCTACACCTTC. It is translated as CASSDHDGYTF.

This chain's CDR3 is CASSLGAHGSGNTIYF. CDR3 sequence (DNA): TGTGCCAGCAGCTTAGGGGCACACGGCTCTGGAAACACCATATATTTT. The chain links TRBV7-9 to TRBJ1-3; D not certain. V dropped 1 base and J dropped 0 bases, with 10 bases sitting between them. Germline CDR1 SEHNR, CDR2 FQNEAQ (reference sequence). The CDR3 consists of 16 residues.

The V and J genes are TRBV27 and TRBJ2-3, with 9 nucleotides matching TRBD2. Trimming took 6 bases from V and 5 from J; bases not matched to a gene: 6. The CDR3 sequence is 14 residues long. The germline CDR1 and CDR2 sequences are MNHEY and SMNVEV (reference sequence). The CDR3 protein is CASRRGGEGDTQYF. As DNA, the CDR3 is TGTGCCAGCAGGCGGGGGGGCGAGGGAGATACGCAGTATTTT.

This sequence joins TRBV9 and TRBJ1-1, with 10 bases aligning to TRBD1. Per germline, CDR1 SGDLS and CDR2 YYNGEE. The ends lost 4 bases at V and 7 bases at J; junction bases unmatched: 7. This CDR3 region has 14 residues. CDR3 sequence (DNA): TGTGCCAGCAGCCCCCCCGGGACAGGGGTTGAAGCTTTCTTT. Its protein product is CASSPPGTGVEAFF.

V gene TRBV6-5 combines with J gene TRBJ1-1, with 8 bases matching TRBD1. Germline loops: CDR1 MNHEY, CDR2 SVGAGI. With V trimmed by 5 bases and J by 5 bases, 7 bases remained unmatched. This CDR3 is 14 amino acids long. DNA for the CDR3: TGTGCCAGCAGTCGGACAGGGAGGGAAACTGAAGCTTTCTTT. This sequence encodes CASSRTGRETEAFF.

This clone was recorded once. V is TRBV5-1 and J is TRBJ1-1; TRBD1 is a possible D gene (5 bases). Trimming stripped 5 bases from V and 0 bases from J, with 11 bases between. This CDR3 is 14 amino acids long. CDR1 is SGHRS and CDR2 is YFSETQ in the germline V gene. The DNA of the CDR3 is TGCGCCAGCAGACCGACAGAAATGAACACTGAAGCTTTCTTT. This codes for CASRPTEMNTEAFF.

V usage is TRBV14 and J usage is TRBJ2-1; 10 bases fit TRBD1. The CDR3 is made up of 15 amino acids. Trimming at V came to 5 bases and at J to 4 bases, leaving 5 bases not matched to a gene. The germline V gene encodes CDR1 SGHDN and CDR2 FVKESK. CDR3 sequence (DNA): TGTGCCAGCAGCTCCGGGACAGGGGATTACAATGAGCAGTTCTTC. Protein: CASSSGTGDYNEQFF.

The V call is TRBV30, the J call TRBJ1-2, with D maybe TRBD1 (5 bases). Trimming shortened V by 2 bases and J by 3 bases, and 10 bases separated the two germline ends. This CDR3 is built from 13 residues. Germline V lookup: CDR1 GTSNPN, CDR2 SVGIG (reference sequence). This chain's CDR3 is CAWSLGQYYGYTF. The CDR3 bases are TGTGCCTGGAGTTTGGGGCAATACTATGGCTACACCTTC.

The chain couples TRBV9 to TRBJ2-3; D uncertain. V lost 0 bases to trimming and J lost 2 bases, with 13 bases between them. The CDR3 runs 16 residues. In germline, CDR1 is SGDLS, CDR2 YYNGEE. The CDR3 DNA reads TGTGCCAGCAGCGTAGCACCCCAGGTAATCACAGATACGCAGTATTTT. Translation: CASSVAPQVITDTQYF.